The 7 T cell receptor beta chains below all came from one sample that was sequenced in a study of response to subunit inactivated influenza vaccine. One entry per CDR3 protein results from TCRdb running MiXCR on the RT-PCR reads. Seen here are 400,000 to 650,000 distinct CDR3 sequences, about 7.2% observed once, and the top ten hold 13%. The sample consisted of PBMCs from blood, taken less than 25 months after vaccination. These receptors came from a man between 50 and 69 years old who received an inactivated influenza vaccine.

In its sample, this clonotype was seen many times. This sequence joins TRBV4-2 and TRBJ1-1; no definite D call. The CDR3 has 15 amino acids. CDR1 LGHNA and CDR2 YNFKEQ come from the germline V gene. V lost 1 base to trimming and J lost 3 bases, with 12 bases between them. CDR3 protein: CASSQVSRGDTEAFF. The CDR3 DNA reads TGTGCCAGCAGCCAAGTTTCCCGGGGAGACACTGAAGCTTTCTTT.

The chain couples TRBV6-2 or TRBV6-3 to TRBJ2-1; 9 bases match TRBD2. Germline CDR1 reads MNHEY; CDR2 reads SVGEGT. This CDR3 is 16 amino acids long. Trimming took 6 bases from V and 8 from J; bases not matched to a gene: 14. The chain's CDR3 is CASRPGPGLANHEQFF. The DNA of the CDR3 is TGTGCCAGCAGGCCCGGGCCGGGACTAGCTAACCATGAGCAGTTCTTC.

This clonotype was counted a few times. The V and J genes are TRBV4-3 and TRBJ2-3, with D possibly TRBD1 on 6 matching bases. The germline V and J ends were trimmed by 0 bases and 10 bases, with 17 bases remaining between them. This CDR3 contains 15 residues. CDR1 is LGHNA and CDR2 is YSLEER in the germline V gene. CDR3: CASSQDGTGHGAQYF. The CDR3 bases are TGCGCCAGCAGCCAAGATGGCACAGGGCACGGCGCGCAGTATTTT.

The V call is TRBV27, the J call TRBJ1-2, with 10 bases lining up with TRBD1. The V segment lost 5 bases and the J segment 4 bases; nucleotides outside the gene matches: 7. CDR3 length equals 15 residues. The germline gives CDR1 MNHEY, CDR2 SMNVEV (reference sequence). The CDR3 sequence is CASSPRDRGAYGYTF. The DNA for the CDR3 is TGTGCCAGCAGTCCCAGGGACAGGGGAGCCTATGGCTACACCTTC.

The chain is built from TRBV3-1 and TRBJ2-7; 9 bases map to TRBD1. This CDR3 has 13 residues. Per the germline V gene, CDR1 is LGHDT and CDR2 is YNNKEL (reference sequence). V shed 7 bases, J shed 6 bases, and the junction held 7 bases outside the gene matches. In DNA, the CDR3 is TGTGCCAGCACTCCGGGACAGGGTTCCGAGCAGTACTTC. It yields the protein CASTPGQGSEQYF.

This clonotype was counted a few times. The chain links TRBV6-2 or TRBV6-3 to TRBJ1-1; D unclear. Per the germline V gene, CDR1 is MNHEY and CDR2 is SVGEGT. V shed 8 bases and J shed 1 base, with 14 bases lying between them. This CDR3 has 14 residues. This CDR3 reads CASWASVENTEAFF. The DNA of the CDR3 is TGTGCCAGCTGGGCGTCGGTCGAGAACACTGAAGCTTTCTTT.

V gene TRBV14 combines with J gene TRBJ2-3; D uncertain. The CDR3 has 14 amino acids. Germline assignment: CDR1 SGHDN and CDR2 FVKESK. The V gene lost 1 base and the J gene lost 6 bases, with 11 bases spanning the gap. The CDR3 here is CASSQAYRADTQYF. The CDR3 DNA reads as TGTGCCAGCAGCCAAGCGTACCGCGCCGATACGCAGTATTTT.